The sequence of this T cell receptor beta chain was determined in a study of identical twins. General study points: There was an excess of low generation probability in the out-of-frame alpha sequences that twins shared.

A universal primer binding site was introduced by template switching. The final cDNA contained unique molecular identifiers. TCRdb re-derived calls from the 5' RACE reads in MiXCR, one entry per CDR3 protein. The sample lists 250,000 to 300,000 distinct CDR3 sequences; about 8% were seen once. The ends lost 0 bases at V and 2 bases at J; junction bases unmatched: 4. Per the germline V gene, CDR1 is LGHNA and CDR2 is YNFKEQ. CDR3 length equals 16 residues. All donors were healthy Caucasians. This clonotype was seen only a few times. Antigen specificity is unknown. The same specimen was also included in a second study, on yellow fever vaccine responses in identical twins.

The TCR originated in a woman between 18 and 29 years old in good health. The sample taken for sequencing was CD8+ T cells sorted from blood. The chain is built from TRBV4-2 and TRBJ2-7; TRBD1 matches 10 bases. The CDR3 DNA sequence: TGTGCCAGCAGCCAAGATAGTGGGACAGGGGCCTACGAGCAGTACTTC. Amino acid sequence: CASSQDSGTGAYEQYF.